These 26 T cell receptor beta chains came from one sample sequenced in a study of blood T cells in healthy people across ages. A second roughly 6 to 12 cycle PCR used barcoded and J-beta primers. TCRdb used MiXCR to reprocess the 5' RACE reads, holding one entry per CDR3 protein. The sample has 540,000 or so distinct CDR3 sequences, less than 25% seen once. These same data were also listed under a study on T cells of mothers and their children.

Sequencing was performed on blood. The receptor set was obtained from a boy younger than 18 in good health.

This clonotype was seen a handful of times. As the CDR3 is not closed by the conserved phenylalanine or tryptophan, this likely results from a read error. J is TRBJ1-4 and V is TRBV4-1; perhaps TRBD1 as D (5 bases). Germline assignment: CDR1 MGHRA and CDR2 YSYEKL. This CDR3 has 16 residues. V lost 0 bases and J 4 bases, leaving 12 bases between the germline ends. CDR3 in amino acids: CASSQEAKGFNEKLFL. CDR3 nucleotides: TGCGCCAGCAGCCAAGAAGCTAAGGGGTTTAATGAAAAACTGTTTCTT.

This clonotype was counted between two and nine times. Given a much more abundant clone one base away, this may be a read error. The V gene is TRBV4-3, the J gene TRBJ2-1; a possible D gene is TRBD2 (6 bases). Germline V gene sequence: CDR1 LGHNA, CDR2 YSLEER. Between the trimmed V and J ends, which lost 4 bases and 0 bases, there was a span of 13 bases. The CDR3 covers 16 residues. The CDR3 reads CASSLGPAGSYNEQFF. The CDR3 region has the DNA TGCGCCAGCAGCCTTGGACCAGCGGGCTCCTACAATGAGCAGTTCTTC.

The chain combines TRBV12-3 or TRBV12-4 with TRBJ1-5; D uncertain. The CDR3 is 14 residues long. The V end was cut by 6 bases, the J end by 2 bases, with 11 bases between. Here the CDR3 reads CASSPAGGNQPQHF. CDR3 nucleotide sequence: TGTGCCAGCAGCCCTGCGGGAGGCAATCAGCCCCAGCATTTT.

In its sample, this clonotype was seen a few times. J is TRBJ2-7 and V is TRBV28; a possible D gene is TRBD1 (5 bases). Germline values: CDR1 MDHEN, CDR2 SYDVKM. CDR3 length: 13 amino acids. V was cut by 5 bases and J by 5 bases, with 13 bases left in between. The CDR3 loop reads CASSPLQGDEQYF. CDR3 bases: TGTGCCAGCAGTCCGCTTCAGGGTGACGAGCAGTACTTC.

This clonotype was counted a few times. The V call is TRBV4-3, the J call TRBJ2-5, with 11 nucleotides matching TRBD2. Near its end, the DNA agrees better with TRBJ2-7, so the J call may be wrong. The CDR3 spans 14 residues. Germline loops: CDR1 LGHNA, CDR2 YSLEER. CDR3 sequence reads: CASSQTSGVHEQYF. The CDR3 nucleotides are TGCGCCAGCAGCCAGACTAGCGGGGTACACGAGCAGTACTTC.

The V call is TRBV20-1, the J call TRBJ2-1, with D unclear. Germline lookup yields CDR1 DFQATT and CDR2 SNEGSKA (reference sequence). The CDR3 extends over 16 amino acids. Trimming cost V 0 bases and J 4 bases, with 16 bases left between them. The CDR3 DNA sequence: TGCAGTGCTAGAGATCCAGACGGGTACACTTACAATGAGCAGTTCTTC. Translating gives CSARDPDGYTYNEQFF.

This chain links TRBV24-1 with TRBJ1-2; D is uncertain. The CDR3 runs 12 residues. The germline gives CDR1 KGHDR, CDR2 SFDVKD. Between the trimmed V and J ends, which lost 5 bases and 2 bases, there was a span of 5 bases. CDR3 in amino acids: CATSVGNYGYTF. Here the CDR3 DNA reads TGTGCCACCAGTGTGGGAAACTATGGCTACACCTTC.

This clonotype was detected ten times or more. The chain combines TRBV28 with TRBJ1-1, with D possibly TRBD1 on 6 matching bases. Germline CDR1 and CDR2: MDHEN and SYDVKM. Trimming shortened V by 6 bases and J by 4 bases, and 12 bases separated the two germline ends. The CDR3 runs 13 residues. CDR3 nucleotides: TGTGCCAGCAGCTTTAGGGGGGGCACTGAAGCTTTCTTT. Its translation is CASSFRGGTEAFF.

Only a few counts were recorded for this clonotype. The chain couples TRBV20-1 to TRBJ2-7; maybe TRBD2 (5 bases). The V end was cut by 1 base, the J end by 3 bases, with 16 bases between. The CDR3 consists of 15 residues. The germline V gene has CDR1 DFQATT and CDR2 SNEGSKA (reference sequence). This CDR3 is CSARGGSLGDYEQYF. CDR3 bases: TGCAGTGCTAGAGGTGGGAGCCTTGGGGACTACGAGCAGTACTTC.

For this clonotype: A much larger clonotype is one base distant, so this may be a read error. The V call is TRBV28, the J call TRBJ1-4; no reliable D call. The CDR3 totals 12 residues. The V gene lost 2 bases and the J gene lost 15 bases, with 13 bases spanning the gap. Germline CDR1 and CDR2: MDHEN and SYDVKM. CDR3 sequence reads: CASSLRAPSVFF. The CDR3 DNA reads TGTGCCAGCAGTTTACGGGCCCCCTCTGTGTTTTTT.

This clonotype was counted only a few times. As DNA, the CDR3 is TGTGCCAGCAGCGTCGATAAGCGGGAGGGCTATACGCAGTATTTT. Translating it yields CASSVDKREGYTQYF. The genes are TRBV7-9 and TRBJ2-3, with 10 bases lining up with TRBD2. The CDR3 is made up of 15 amino acids. Germline V gene sequence: CDR1 SEHNR, CDR2 FQNEAQ (reference sequence). The trim removed 5 bases at V and 7 bases at J, leaving 9 bases unmatched.

This chain joins TRBV18 and TRBJ2-1; possibly TRBD1 or TRBD2 for D (5 bases each). This CDR3 has 17 residues. The germline V gene encodes CDR1 KGHSH and CDR2 LQKENI. Trimming took off 1 base at V and 1 base at J, with 14 bases between the two ends. In nucleotides, the CDR3 is TGTGCCAGCTCACCACTTTCCGGGGCCCTTTCCTACAATGAGCAGTTCTTC. Its protein is CASSPLSGALSYNEQFF.

About this clonotype itself: Germline and junction disagree at one end, which may indicate a read error. This chain connects TRBV5-1 to TRBJ2-3, with 8 bases fitting TRBD1. This CDR3 contains 12 residues. Per the germline V gene, CDR1 is SGHRS and CDR2 is YFSETQ. CDR3 sequence: CASSYGQGPPGF. CDR3 sequence (DNA): TGCGCCAGCAGCTACGGACAGGGCCCACCGGGTTTT.

Only a few counts were recorded for this clonotype. The CDR3 DNA reads as TGTGCCAGCAGCCGAACAGGGGCTGAAGCTTTCTTT. This codes for CASSRTGAEAFF. The rearrangement uses TRBV7-9 and TRBJ1-1; 7 bases are a match to TRBD1. This CDR3 has 12 residues. Trimming at V came to 5 bases and at J to 6 bases, leaving 3 bases not matched to a gene. Per the germline V gene, CDR1 is SEHNR and CDR2 is FQNEAQ (reference sequence).

The rearrangement links TRBV4-1 to TRBJ1-2; no clear D. V dropped 0 bases and J dropped 4 bases, with 12 bases sitting between them. Germline values: CDR1 MGHRA, CDR2 YSYEKL. The CDR3 is 15 amino acids. The CDR3 DNA follows: TGCGCCAGCAGCCAAGATCCGACGGCCAGCTATGGCTACACCTTC. Its protein is CASSQDPTASYGYTF.

J is TRBJ2-5 and V is TRBV5-1, with 12 bases that match TRBD2. The J call may be wrong; the DNA end is better matched by TRBJ2-7. The CDR3 loop spans 16 amino acids. Germline assignment: CDR1 SGHRS and CDR2 YFSETQ. As DNA, the CDR3 is TGCGCCAGCAGCTTAAGGACTAGCGGGGCCACCTACGAGCAGTACTTC. Its protein product is CASSLRTSGATYEQYF.

This rearrangement joins TRBV27 to TRBJ2-5; 13 positions match TRBD2. The germline V gene encodes CDR1 MNHEY and CDR2 SMNVEV (reference sequence). J was trimmed by 5 bases and V by 1 base; bases with no gene match: 4. The CDR3 runs 16 residues. In nucleotides, the CDR3 is TGTGCCAGCAGTTTATTTGGACTAGCGGGAGAGGAGACCCAGTACTTC. Amino acid sequence: CASSLFGLAGEETQYF.

This clonotype has at least ten counts. This chain connects TRBV27 to TRBJ2-6; D unclear. The germline gives CDR1 MNHEY, CDR2 SMNVEV (reference sequence). The CDR3 totals 17 residues. With 1 base removed from V and 0 bases from J, the gap between germline ends came to 10 bases. Here the CDR3 reads CASSLFLQSSGANVLTF. The CDR3 nucleotides read TGTGCCAGCAGTTTATTCTTACAGAGCTCTGGGGCCAACGTCCTGACTTTC.

CDR3 bases: TGTGCCAGCAGCGGAGGCCCGAGGGGGGCATCCTACGAGCAGTACTTC. Amino acids: CASSGGPRGASYEQYF. This rearrangement joins TRBV9 to TRBJ2-7; D is possibly TRBD1 or TRBD2 (6 bases each). This CDR3 contains 16 residues. From germline, CDR1 is SGDLS and CDR2 YYNGEE. The V gene lost 3 bases and the J gene lost 1 base, with 17 bases spanning the gap.

Turning to this clonotype: The junction departs from the called germline gene at one end, perhaps through a read error. The V call is TRBV24-1, the J call TRBJ1-5, with D unresolved. This CDR3 comprises 15 residues. Germline CDR1 reads KGHDR; CDR2 reads SFDVKD. For the CDR3, the DNA is TGTGCCACCGCCGACCTGCTGGTTCGCAACCAGCCCCAGCATTTT. Encoded protein: CATADLLVRNQPQHF.

This clonotype showed up many times. The chain carries TRBV29-1 and TRBJ2-5, with TRBD1 identical over 7 bases. The CDR3 consists of 16 residues. Trimming removed 7 bases from V and 2 bases from J; junction bases left unmatched: 16. The germline V gene has CDR1 SQVTM and CDR2 ANQGSEA. The CDR3 reads CSALTLRQGHQETQYF. As DNA, the CDR3 is TGCAGCGCGTTAACTCTAAGACAGGGTCATCAAGAGACCCAGTACTTC.

The table lists this clonotype with a few counts. This chain uses TRBV28 with TRBJ2-5; perhaps TRBD1 as D (6 bases). This CDR3 comprises 17 residues. Germline V gene sequence: CDR1 MDHEN, CDR2 SYDVKM. Trimming pared 3 bases from V and 0 bases from J, leaving 17 bases between. The CDR3 DNA is TGTGCCAGCAGTTTTCACCGACAGGAATACTACCAAGAGACCCAGTACTTC. Amino acid sequence: CASSFHRQEYYQETQYF.

This clonotype was detected only a few times. The chain recombines TRBV6-6 with TRBJ1-5; D unclear. CDR3 length: 14 residues. Germline V lookup: CDR1 MNHNY, CDR2 SVGAGI (reference sequence). With 4 bases removed from V and 4 bases from J, the gap between germline ends came to 11 bases. The CDR3 loop is CASSWTERNQPQHF. The CDR3 nucleotides are TGTGCCAGCAGTTGGACTGAGCGTAATCAGCCCCAGCATTTT.

This clonotype has a handful of counts. Relative to the germline gene, one junction end is altered; a read error may explain this. This chain connects TRBV4-1 to TRBJ2-1, with D possibly called TRBD1 or TRBD2 (5 bases each). Germline V gene data show CDR1 as MGHRA and CDR2 as YSYEKL. The CDR3 extends over 13 amino acids. CDR3 nucleotides: TGCGCCAGCAGGGGGGTCTCCTACAATGGGCAGTTCTTC. It is translated as CASRGVSYNGQFF.

This clonotype appeared a few times. The gene calls are TRBV4-3 and TRBJ2-5, with 7 bases that match TRBD2. CDR3 size: 15 residues. The germline CDR1 and CDR2 sequences are LGHNA and YSLEER. J lost 4 bases, V lost 3 bases, and 8 bases had no gene match. The CDR3 reads CASSHGRGVSETQYF. As DNA, the CDR3 is TGCGCCAGCAGCCACGGACGGGGGGTCTCAGAGACCCAGTACTTC.

This clonotype appeared a few times. The chain recombines TRBV9 with TRBJ1-4, with 7 bases matching TRBD1. CDR3 length: 14 amino acids. The germline gives CDR1 SGDLS, CDR2 YYNGEE. The junction had 1 base not matched to a gene; V was cut back by 3 bases and J by 2 bases. CDR3 region: CASSATGTNEKLFF. CDR3 nucleotide sequence: TGTGCCAGCAGCGCGACAGGGACTAATGAAAAACTGTTTTTT.